Reported below is one T cell receptor beta chain. Its antigen is unidentified. Germline V gene data show CDR1 as SNHLY and CDR2 as FYNNEI. V shed 2 bases and J shed 5 bases, with 9 bases lying between them. The CDR3 totals 13 residues. The data were obtained in a study of cytotoxic CD8 clonotypes in ibrutinib-treated CLL. At the level of the study: IGHV unmutated under 18; relapsed/refractory about 10; treatment-naive under 16. By median around 74 months, roughly twelve had progressed and approximately 15 stayed remitted; responses had been 2 complete and roughly 25 partial. Whole-study results and caveats: There were few public clonotypes, and on treatment they contracted or stayed stable.

Depths of 1 in 200,000 to 1 in 1 million T cells were the sequencing target. Assay used: immunoSEQ multiplex PCR; TCRdb lists only in-frame clones, some missing. This sample has 35,000 to 40,000 clones, with over 70% found just once. The chain combines TRBV2 with TRBJ2-5; D is possibly TRBD2 (6 bases). The clonotype comes from a human donor with chronic lymphocytic leukemia. Sequences were derived from PBMCs, sampled at disease progression, from a patient treated with ibrutinib. CDR3 bases: TGTGCCAGCAGTGAACGGGGGAGGGAGACCCAGTACTTC. Protein: CASSERGRETQYF.